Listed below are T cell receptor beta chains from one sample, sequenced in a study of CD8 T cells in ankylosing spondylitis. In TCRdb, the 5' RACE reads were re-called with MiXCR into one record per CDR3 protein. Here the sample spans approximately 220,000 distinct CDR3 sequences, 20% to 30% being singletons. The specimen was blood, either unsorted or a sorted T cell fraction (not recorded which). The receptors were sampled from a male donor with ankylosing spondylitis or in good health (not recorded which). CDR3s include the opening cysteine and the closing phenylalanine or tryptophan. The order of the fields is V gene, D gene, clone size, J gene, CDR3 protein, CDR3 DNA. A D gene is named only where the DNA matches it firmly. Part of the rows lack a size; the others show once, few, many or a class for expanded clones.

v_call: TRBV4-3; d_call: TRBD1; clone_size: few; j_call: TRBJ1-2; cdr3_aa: CASSQELTGRFYGYTF; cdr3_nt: TGCGCCAGCAGCCAAGAACTGACAGGGCGGTTCTATGGCTACACCTTC
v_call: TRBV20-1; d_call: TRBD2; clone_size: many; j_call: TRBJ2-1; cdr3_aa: CSYTAGRTTSGKGGEQFF; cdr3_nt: TGCAGTTATACAGCCGGAAGGACTACTAGCGGGAAAGGCGGTGAGCAGTTCTTC
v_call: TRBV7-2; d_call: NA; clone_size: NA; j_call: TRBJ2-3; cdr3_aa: CASSFGGASTDTQYF; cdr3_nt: TGTGCCAGCAGCTTTGGCGGAGCCAGCACAGATACGCAGTATTTT
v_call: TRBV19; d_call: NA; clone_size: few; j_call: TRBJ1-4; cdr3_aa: CATAAGGATNEKLFF; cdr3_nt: TGTGCCACCGCCGCTGGGGGCGCGACTAATGAAAAACTGTTTTTT
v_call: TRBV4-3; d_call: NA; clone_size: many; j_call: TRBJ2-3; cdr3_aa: CASSHAGSTDTQYF; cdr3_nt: TGCGCCAGCAGCCACGCCGGCAGCACAGATACGCAGTATTTT
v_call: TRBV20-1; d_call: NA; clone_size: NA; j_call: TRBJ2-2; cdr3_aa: CSAIPPLGLAYTGELFF; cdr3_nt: TGCAGTGCCATTCCCCCCTTGGGGCTAGCCTACACCGGGGAGCTGTTTTTT
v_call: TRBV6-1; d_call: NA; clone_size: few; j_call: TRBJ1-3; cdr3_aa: CASTYGGSGNTIYF; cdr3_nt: TGTGCCAGCACCTACGGGGGATCTGGAAACACCATATATTTT
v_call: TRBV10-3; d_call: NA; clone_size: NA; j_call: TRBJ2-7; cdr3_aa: CAISESRPEGPTYEQYF; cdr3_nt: TGTGCCATCAGTGAGTCGAGGCCGGAGGGCCCCACCTACGAGCAGTACTTC
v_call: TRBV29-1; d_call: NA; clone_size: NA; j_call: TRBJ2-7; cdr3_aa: CSVRAQGYEQYF; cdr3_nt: TGCAGCGTTCGCGCCCAGGGCTACGAGCAGTACTTC
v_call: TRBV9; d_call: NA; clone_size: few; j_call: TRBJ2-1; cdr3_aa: CASSVELAPSEEQFF; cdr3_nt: TGTGCCAGCAGCGTGGAGCTAGCCCCCTCGGAGGAGCAGTTCTTC
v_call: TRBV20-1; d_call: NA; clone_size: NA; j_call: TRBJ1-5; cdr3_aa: CSASSNQGAPQHF; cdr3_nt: TGCAGTGCTAGTAGTAACCAGGGAGCGCCCCAGCATTTT
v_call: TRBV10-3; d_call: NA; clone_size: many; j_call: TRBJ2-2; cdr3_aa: CAISNGLANTGELFF; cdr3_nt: TGTGCCATCAGTAATGGCTTGGCGAACACCGGGGAGCTGTTTTTT
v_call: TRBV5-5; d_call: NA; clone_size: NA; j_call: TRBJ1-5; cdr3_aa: CASSVRTDYSNQPQHF; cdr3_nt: TGTGCCAGCAGCGTGAGGACGGACTATAGCAATCAGCCCCAGCATTTT
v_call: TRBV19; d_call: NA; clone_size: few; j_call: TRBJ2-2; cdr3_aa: CASSINAVNTGELFF; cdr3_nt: TGTGCCAGTAGTATTAACGCGGTTAACACCGGGGAGCTGTTTTTT
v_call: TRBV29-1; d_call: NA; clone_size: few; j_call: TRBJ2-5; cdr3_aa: CSVGQFQETQYF; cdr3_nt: TGCAGCGTAGGACAGTTCCAAGAGACCCAGTACTTC
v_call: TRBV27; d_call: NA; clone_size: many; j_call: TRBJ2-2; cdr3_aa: CATRGQLTTGELFF; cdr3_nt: TGTGCCACCCGAGGACAGCTTACCACCGGGGAGCTGTTTTTT
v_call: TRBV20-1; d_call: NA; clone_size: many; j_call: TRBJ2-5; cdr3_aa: CSARGERTETQYF; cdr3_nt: TGCAGTGCTAGAGGGGAAAGGACGGAGACCCAGTACTTC